This is a list of T cell receptor beta chains from one sample in a study of radiotherapy plus CTLA-4 blockade in lung cancer. The method was immunoSEQ multiplex PCR; TCRdb's version includes in-frame clones alone and lacks a portion of them. Altogether some 94,000 clones are present, about four fifths being singletons, with the ten largest covering roughly 25%. Source: peripheral blood, taken from a patient treated with radiotherapy plus ipilimumab. These receptors all stem from a human donor with non-small cell lung cancer that progressed on radiotherapy plus ipilimumab. Both conserved end residues are part of each CDR3. A D gene is named only where the DNA matches it firmly. Not all rows give a size; the values are once, few, many and, for expanded clones, a class.

j_call | v_call | d_call | clone_size | cdr3_nt | cdr3_aa
TRBJ1-4 | TRBV7-9 | - | - | TGTGCCAGCAGCTTAGTTGGACAGCCAACTAATGAAAAACTGTTTTTT | CASSLVGQPTNEKLFF
TRBJ1-1 | TRBV4-1 | - | - | TGCGCCAGCAGCCGAGAGGGGAATTCGCTGACTGAAGCTTTCTTT | CASSREGNSLTEAFF
TRBJ1-3 | TRBV27 | - | - | TGTGCCAGCAGTTTGGGGGGGTCTGGAAACACCATATATTTT | CASSLGGSGNTIYF
TRBJ2-3 | TRBV10-3 | TRBD2 | - | TGTGCCATCAGTGAGTCGGGAGGTAGCGGGATCGCAGATACGCAGTATTTT | CAISESGGSGIADTQYF
TRBJ2-3 | TRBV7-9 | TRBD2 | - | TGTGCCAGCAGCCGAACTAGCGGGAATAAGGATACGCAGTATTTT | CASSRTSGNKDTQYF
TRBJ1-5 | TRBV7-8 | TRBD1 | - | TGTGCCAGCAGCTTATCTCACCTCCGAATACAGGGGACAGGGAATCAGCCCCAGCATTTT | CASSLSHLRIQGTGNQPQHF
TRBJ1-5 | TRBV30 | - | - | TGTGCCTGGAGTTCGGCCGGTCTAAATCAGCCCCAGCATTTT | CAWSSAGLNQPQHF
TRBJ2-2 | TRBV7-3 | - | - | TGTGCCAGCAGCCCCCAGGCGGCAGCCGGGGAGCTGTTTTTT | CASSPQAAAGELFF
TRBJ2-4 | TRBV6-6 | TRBD1 | - | TGTGCCAGCAGTTCCCACGGGACAGGGAGGAACATTCAGTACTTC | CASSSHGTGRNIQYF
TRBJ1-1 | TRBV7-9 | - | - | TGTGCCACCACCACGGGAGGCACTGAAGCTTTCTTT | CATTTGGTEAFF
TRBJ2-3 | TRBV27 | TRBD1 | - | TGTGCCAGCAGTTCCGGCTTTCGGACAGGCGGCACAGATACGCAGTATTTT | CASSSGFRTGGTDTQYF
TRBJ2-1 | TRBV11-2 | - | once | TGTGCCAGCAGCCTAGACCGTGGGACCTACAATGAGCAGTTCTTC | CASSLDRGTYNEQFF
TRBJ2-1 | TRBV4-1 | - | - | TGCGCCAGCAGCCAAGTCAAACTCGCGAATGAGCAGTTCTTC | CASSQVKLANEQFF
TRBJ1-3 | TRBV6-5 | - | - | TGTGCCAGCAGAACTCAACTGAGCTCTGGAAACACCATATATTTT | CASRTQLSSGNTIYF
TRBJ1-2 | TRBV11-2 | - | - | TGTGCCAGCAGCTTACAGTCAAGTGGTGGCTACACCTTC | CASSLQSSGGYTF
TRBJ2-5 | TRBV30 | TRBD2 | - | TGTGCCTGGAGTGTGGGGGGGTTGGGCCAAGAGACCCAGTACTTC | CAWSVGGLGQETQYF
TRBJ2-2 | TRBV7-8 | - | - | TGTGCCAGCAGCTATACAGGGATCTTCGACACCGGGGAGCTGTTTTTT | CASSYTGIFDTGELFF
TRBJ1-5 | TRBV10-1 | TRBD1 | - | TGCGCCAGCAGTCAGCCAGGGGGCGCGGGTCAGCCCCAGCATTTT | CASSQPGGAGQPQHF
TRBJ1-1 | TRBV6-5 | - | - | TGTGCCAGCGGGAACGGCCCTGGTGCTTTCTTT | CASGNGPGAFF
TRBJ2-2 | TRBV7-9 | - | - | TGTGCCAGCAGCCTACAACCCCTAGGGCTGACGCCGAACACCGGGGAGCTGTTTTTT | CASSLQPLGLTPNTGELFF
TRBJ2-7 | TRBV30 | TRBD1 | few | TGTGCTTGTACCCGGGACAGGGGGAGCGAGCAGTACTTC | CACTRDRGSEQYF
TRBJ2-3 | TRBV7-3 | TRBD2 | - | TGTGCCAGCAGCCCAGGGGGGACTAGCGCGGATACGCAGTATTTT | CASSPGGTSADTQYF